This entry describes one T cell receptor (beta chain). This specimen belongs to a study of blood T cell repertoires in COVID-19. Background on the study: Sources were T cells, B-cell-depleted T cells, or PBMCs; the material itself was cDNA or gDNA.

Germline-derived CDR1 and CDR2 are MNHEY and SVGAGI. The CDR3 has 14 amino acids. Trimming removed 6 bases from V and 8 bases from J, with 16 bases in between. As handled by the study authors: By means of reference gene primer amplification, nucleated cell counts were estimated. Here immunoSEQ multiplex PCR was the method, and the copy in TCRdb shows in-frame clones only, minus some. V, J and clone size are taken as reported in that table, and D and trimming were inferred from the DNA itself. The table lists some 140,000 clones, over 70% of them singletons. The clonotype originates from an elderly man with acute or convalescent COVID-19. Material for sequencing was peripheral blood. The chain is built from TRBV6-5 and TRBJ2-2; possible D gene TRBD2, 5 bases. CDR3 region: CASRSGSLGGELFF. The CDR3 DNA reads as TGTGCCAGCAGAAGCGGTTCCTTAGGAGGGGAGCTGTTTTTT.